This T cell receptor beta chain was recorded in a study of naive and memory T cell subsets. Study observations and caveats: TCR counts from RNA may reflect activation-linked expression changes. The power law exponent of TCR abundance differed between naive and memory cells.

Worth noting for this clonotype: Its antigen is unknown.

Both TRBC1 and TRBC2 were covered by a beta constant-region primer of two equimolar oligonucleotides. Nested alpha and beta constant-region primers with the SP2 primer drove four PCR rounds on ligated cDNA. TCRdb passed the UMI-ligation and nested PCR reads through MiXCR, listing each CDR3 protein once. This sample carries under 150,000 distinct CDR3 sequences, about 15% of them seen once, and the ten largest clones take approximately 0.15%. Germline CDR1 reads SGHRS; CDR2 reads YFSETQ. Unmatched junction bases numbered 10, after V lost 2 bases and J lost 5 bases. This CDR3 contains 16 residues. The source material was naive CD4+ T cells from blood. The chain carries TRBV5-1 and TRBJ2-5; TRBD2 agrees at 9 bases. This clonotype was obtained from a human donor in good health. The CDR3 bases are TGCGCCAGCAGCTTCTTCTTGCGGGAGGGCTGGGAGACCCAGTACTTC. This codes for CASSFFLREGWETQYF.